Sequencing of this TCR beta chain was carried out in a study of T cells after posttransplantation cyclophosphamide. In its sample, this clone was seen many times. Germline V gene sequence: CDR1 SGHVS, CDR2 FQNEAQ. The CDR3 covers 14 residues. The junction had 4 bases not matched to a gene; V was cut back by 3 bases and J by 5 bases. The protocol was immunoSEQ multiplex PCR, while the TCRdb copy is restricted to in-frame clones and leaves out a portion. The specimen has 25,000 to 35,000 clones, none found just once. On the day of bone marrow donation, the related graft donor provided peripheral blood. Sequencing was performed on PBMCs. The sequence was obtained from a woman between 55 and 75 years old in good health, CMV-negative, and a related stem cell transplant donor. V usage is TRBV7-8 and J usage is TRBJ2-7; TRBD2 matches 10 bases. The CDR3 sequence is CASSFSSGSNEQYF. The CDR3 DNA reads as TGTGCCAGCAGCTTTTCTAGCGGGAGTAACGAGCAGTACTTC.